A selection of T cell receptor beta chains follows, all from one sample in a study of blood T cell repertoires in COVID-19. The assay was immunoSEQ multiplex PCR, and TCRdb's table has in-frame clones only and misses some. Seen here are about 230,000 clones, around 80% observed once, and the top ten hold 1.4%. The material sequenced was peripheral blood. The receptors were gathered from a woman between 35 and 50 years old who had recovered from COVID-19. CDR3s include the opening cysteine and the closing phenylalanine or tryptophan. The D gene is left open where the match is weak.

j_call d_call v_call cdr3_aa cdr3_nt
TRBJ2-7 NA TRBV19 CASSSGFGRGYEQYF TGTGCCAGTAGTAGCGGGTTCGGGCGCGGCTACGAGCAGTACTTC
TRBJ2-3 TRBD2 TRBV19 CASSPRGDGTDTQYF TGTGCCAGTAGTCCGCGGGGGGATGGCACAGATACGCAGTATTTT
TRBJ1-5 TRBD1 TRBV6-5 CASGTGGSNQPQHF TGTGCCAGCGGGACAGGGGGAAGCAATCAGCCCCAGCATTTT
TRBJ2-3 NA TRBV4-2 CASSQDGGGTDTQYF TGTGCCAGCAGCCAAGATGGGGGCGGCACAGATACGCAGTATTTT
TRBJ2-7 NA TRBV28 CASITAGGSYEQYF TGTGCCAGCATTACGGCCGGAGGCTCCTACGAGCAGTACTTC
TRBJ1-6 NA TRBV7-9 CASSSSAGGGGSPLHF TGTGCCAGCAGCTCGTCGGCGGGGGGAGGAGGTTCACCCCTCCACTTT
TRBJ2-7 NA TRBV7-2 CASSGQTTPGEQYF TGTGCCAGCAGCGGGCAGACGACCCCCGGCGAGCAGTACTTC
TRBJ2-7 NA TRBV7-8 CASGDSMTYEQYF TGTGCCAGTGGAGACAGTATGACCTACGAGCAGTACTTC
TRBJ2-7 NA TRBV7-2 CASSLGQIDEQYF TGTGCCAGCAGCTTAGGGCAGATCGACGAGCAGTACTTC
TRBJ2-6 TRBD1 TRBV7-3 CASSLNGGQGATGANVLTF TGTGCCAGCAGCTTAAACGGGGGACAGGGGGCAACTGGGGCCAACGTCCTGACTTTC
TRBJ1-2 NA TRBV28 CASSRRNYGYTF TGTGCCAGCAGTCGCAGGAACTATGGCTACACCTTC
TRBJ2-1 TRBD2 TRBV28 CASVLAGSYNEQFF TGTGCCAGCGTTCTAGCGGGCTCCTACAATGAGCAGTTCTTC
TRBJ2-6 NA TRBV5-1 CASSSNNQAGANVLTF TGCGCCAGCAGCTCAAACAACCAAGCTGGGGCCAACGTCCTGACTTTC
TRBJ2-3 NA TRBV5-1 CASSYPGEDTQYF TGCGCCAGCAGCTACCCAGGGGAAGATACGCAGTATTTT
TRBJ1-2 NA TRBV2 CASSERGSSDYGYTF TGTGCCAGCAGTGAACGTGGGAGCTCCGACTATGGCTACACCTTC
TRBJ2-7 TRBD2 TRBV6-5 CASSIALAGIYEQYF TGTGCCAGCTCCATTGCACTAGCGGGGATCTACGAGCAGTACTTC